The clone carrying this T cell receptor beta chain has a handful of counts. No antigen is known for it. The data belong to a study of neurological immune-mediated disorders. Study-wide findings and caveats: Among 34 multiple sclerosis patients, phylogenetic grouping put the repertoires of 18 into a single related-CDR3 cluster, a possible signature.

TCRdb fed the 5' RACE reads into MiXCR, producing one record per CDR3 protein. Of 66,000 or so distinct CDR3 sequences detected, 5.2% appear once; the ten largest clones hold about 2.8%. Germline loops: CDR1 DFQATT, CDR2 SNEGSKA (reference sequence). The V segment lost 6 bases and the J segment 1 base; nucleotides outside the gene matches: 5. The CDR3 is 13 amino acids. The chain carries TRBV20-1 and TRBJ2-7; TRBD1 agrees at 8 bases. The TCR originated in a woman in her 30s with multiple sclerosis. Sequencing was carried out using PBMCs. The DNA of the CDR3 is TGCAGTGCAGCTGGACAGGGTTCCTACGAGCAGTACTTC. It codes for CSAAGQGSYEQYF.